Each of the 25 T cell receptor beta chains below was sequenced from the same sample in a study of human T cells and chemical hapten exposure. Time point here: patch test 2, 6 weeks after DPC sensitization. Treatment given: therapeutic diphenylcyclopropenone sensitization with weekly scalp DPC. MiXCR was run by TCRdb on the RACE reads, yielding one entry per CDR3 protein. The sample lists about 54,000 distinct CDR3 sequences, more than 9% occurring once. The source material was whole blood, sampled in connection with sensitization to the hapten diphenylcyclopropenone (DPC). These receptors originate from a woman aged 50 to 60 with alopecia areata. Some clones in this sample may be carry-over from other donors' samples.

The chain has TRBV28 and TRBJ2-7; 9 nucleotides match TRBD2. Trimming removed 7 bases from V and 2 bases from J; junction bases left unmatched: 6. CDR1 and CDR2 (germline): MDHEN, SYDVKM. The CDR3 runs 14 residues. The CDR3 DNA reads as TGTGCCAGCAACCTAGCGGGGCCGGCCTACGAGCAGTACTTC. As protein: CASNLAGPAYEQYF.

This clonotype has at least ten counts. The chain couples TRBV3-1 to TRBJ2-3; D is tentatively TRBD1 or TRBD2 (5 bases each). From germline, CDR1 is LGHDT and CDR2 YNNKEL (reference sequence). The CDR3 loop spans 16 amino acids. Trimming removed 1 base from V and 0 bases from J, with 11 bases in between. The CDR3 loop is CASSQGVGVSTDTQYF. In DNA form, the CDR3 reads TGTGCCAGCAGCCAAGGGGTGGGGGTGAGCACAGATACGCAGTATTTT.

The rearrangement uses TRBV3-1 and TRBJ2-1, with D perhaps TRBD1 (5 bases). CDR1 and CDR2 (germline): LGHDT, YNNKEL (reference sequence). This CDR3 is 13 amino acids long. Trimming cost V 5 bases and J 6 bases, with 11 bases left between them. The CDR3 loop is CASSTPGINEQFF. The DNA of the CDR3 is TGTGCCAGCAGCACCCCAGGGATCAATGAGCAGTTCTTC.

The gene calls are TRBV5-1 and TRBJ1-1; D is uncertain. Trimming took off 1 base at V and 1 base at J, with 8 bases between the two ends. The germline gives CDR1 SGHRS, CDR2 YFSETQ. CDR3 length: 14 residues. The CDR3 loop reads CASSLSQRNTEAFF. The CDR3 region has the DNA TGCGCCAGCAGCTTGTCCCAACGGAACACTGAAGCTTTCTTT.

This chain connects TRBV7-9 to TRBJ2-1; no clear D. The germline gives CDR1 SEHNR, CDR2 FQNEAQ (reference sequence). V shed 6 bases and J shed 4 bases, with 7 bases lying between them. The CDR3 is made up of 12 amino acids. The CDR3 here is CASSRGYNEQFF. In nucleotides, the CDR3 is TGTGCCAGCAGTCGTGGATACAATGAGCAGTTCTTC.

This clonotype was observed many times. The chain carries TRBV20-1 and TRBJ1-5; 7 bases agree with TRBD1. Unmatched junction bases numbered 9, after V lost 5 bases and J lost 5 bases. The germline V gene encodes CDR1 DFQATT and CDR2 SNEGSKA (reference sequence). The CDR3 totals 14 residues. DNA for the CDR3: TGCAGTGCTGCGGGACAGACCCCCTATCAGCCCCAGCATTTT. It yields the protein CSAAGQTPYQPQHF.

This clonotype was detected ten times or more. The V and J genes are TRBV12-3 or TRBV12-4 and TRBJ1-1; no definite D call. The CDR3 extends over 13 amino acids. Trimming removed 3 bases from V and 2 bases from J, with 7 bases in between. DNA of the CDR3: TGTGCCAGCAGTTTGAGATCTAACACTGAAGCTTTCTTT. It yields the protein CASSLRSNTEAFF.

This clonotype came up a few times. The genes are TRBV19 and TRBJ2-2, with D hard to call. The germline V gene encodes CDR1 LNHDA and CDR2 SQIVND (reference sequence). This CDR3 comprises 14 residues. V was cut by 5 bases and J by 4 bases, with 11 bases left in between. CDR3 loop: CASSRQVITGELFF. The CDR3 bases are TGTGCCAGTAGTCGGCAAGTTATCACCGGGGAGCTGTTTTTT.

This clonotype was seen only a few times. This chain links TRBV18 with TRBJ1-4; possible D gene TRBD1, 6 bases. The germline V gene encodes CDR1 KGHSH and CDR2 LQKENI. This CDR3 comprises 15 residues. V dropped 4 bases and J dropped 3 bases, with 12 bases sitting between them. CDR3 in DNA: TGTGCCAGCTCACAGATCCGGACAGCTAATGAAAAACTGTTTTTT. Translation: CASSQIRTANEKLFF.

The chain couples TRBV4-1 to TRBJ2-6, with unresolved D. V shed 1 base and J shed 1 base, with 5 bases lying between them. CDR3 length: 15 residues. The germline gives CDR1 MGHRA, CDR2 YSYEKL. CDR3 sequence: CASSQAGSGANVLTF. CDR3 coding DNA: TGCGCCAGCAGCCAAGCCGGGTCTGGGGCCAACGTCCTGACTTTC.

The chain links TRBV18 to TRBJ2-7; D gene uncertain. Germline values: CDR1 KGHSH, CDR2 LQKENI. Trimming left V 3 bases short and J 5 bases short, with 8 bases between. CDR3 length: 12 residues. In nucleotides, the CDR3 is TGTGCCAGCTCACCTCCTTTGGACGAGCAGTACTTC. This gives the protein CASSPPLDEQYF.

This rearrangement joins TRBV6-4 to TRBJ2-1; maybe TRBD2 (6 bases). Germline loops: CDR1 MRHNA, CDR2 SNTAGT. Trimming shortened V by 3 bases and J by 3 bases, and 12 bases separated the two germline ends. The CDR3 is 15 residues long. CDR3 sequence (DNA): TGTGCCAGCAGTGAGGAGGGGACGGTCTACAATGAGCAGTTCTTC. This codes for CASSEEGTVYNEQFF.

The chain uses TRBV6-6 and TRBJ1-5, with 7 bases matching TRBD1. CDR1 is MNHNY and CDR2 is SVGAGI in the germline V gene (reference sequence). With 7 bases clipped from V and 5 bases from J, the junction kept 8 bases outside the gene matches. CDR3 length: 14 residues. The CDR3 spells CASNTRQGYQPQHF. CDR3 bases: TGTGCCAGCAATACCCGACAGGGATATCAGCCCCAGCATTTT.

The rearrangement joins TRBV20-1 to TRBJ2-7; perhaps TRBD2 as D (5 bases). CDR3 length: 15 amino acids. Per the germline V gene, CDR1 is DFQATT and CDR2 is SNEGSKA (reference sequence). V lost 6 bases to trimming and J lost 0 bases, with 18 bases between them. The CDR3 bases are TGCAGTGCACTTCCCGGGGAGAGGAGCTCCTACGAGCAGTACTTC. Translation gives CSALPGERSSYEQYF.

This clonotype was seen repeatedly, ten times or more. The chain is built from TRBV4-3 and TRBJ1-1; 7 bases are a match to TRBD1. CDR1 is LGHNA, CDR2 YSLEER, per germline. Trimming at V came to 1 base and at J to 1 base, leaving 6 bases not matched to a gene. The CDR3 totals 16 residues. The CDR3 region has the DNA TGCGCCAGCAGCCAAGGAGGGGGACAGCCGAACACTGAAGCTTTCTTT. It is translated as CASSQGGGQPNTEAFF.

A few counts support this clonotype. The V gene is TRBV28, the J gene TRBJ1-2; TRBD1 is a possible D gene (5 bases). CDR3 length equals 13 residues. CDR1 and CDR2 from the germline V gene are MDHEN and SYDVKM. Trimming removed 6 bases at V and 6 bases at J, with 14 bases between. CDR3 DNA: TGTGCCAGCAGATCCGGGGCTAGGGATGGCTACACCTTC. Translated: CASRSGARDGYTF.

About this clonotype itself: At one end, the junction sequence differs from germline, possibly due to a read error. The chain couples TRBV7-7 to TRBJ1-6; D is uncertain. The V gene's germline CDR1 is SSHAT and CDR2 FNYEAQ (reference sequence). CDR3 size: 14 residues. DNA for the CDR3: TGTGCTAGCAGCCAGGACCCAGTTCGTTCACCCCTCCACTTT. Protein: CASSQDPVRSPLHF.

This clonotype turned up a few times. The chain carries TRBV5-1 and TRBJ1-6; D remains ambiguous. CDR1 is SGHRS, CDR2 YFSETQ, per germline. This CDR3 is built from 15 residues. Trimming took 0 bases from V and 6 from J, leaving 10 bases between them. CDR3 sequence reads: CASSLADQTNSPLHF. The DNA for the CDR3 is TGCGCCAGCAGCTTGGCTGACCAGACTAATTCACCCCTCCACTTT. Using reference TRBV5-1 and TRBJ1-6 for the parts outside the CDR3, the full variable domain is KAGVTQTPRYLIKTRGQQVTLSCSPISGHRSVSWYQQTPGQGLQFLFEYFSETQRNKGNFPGRFSGRQFSNSRSEMNVSTLELGDSALYLCASSLADQTNSPLHFGNGTRLTVT.

This clonotype appeared many times. The V call is TRBV20-1, the J call TRBJ1-2; D is uncertain. Germline V CDR1 and CDR2: DFQATT, SNEGSKA (reference sequence). There are 14 residues in the CDR3. The CDR3 reads CLKEVPDANYGYTF. For the CDR3, the DNA is TGCCTAAAGGAGGTCCCTGACGCTAACTATGGCTACACCTTC.

This clonotype was found many times. The V gene is TRBV28, the J gene TRBJ1-6; the D is unclear. With 5 bases removed from V and 7 bases from J, the gap between germline ends came to 12 bases. Germline values: CDR1 MDHEN, CDR2 SYDVKM. CDR3 length equals 14 residues. The CDR3 is CASSRGNENSPLHF. CDR3 nucleotides: TGTGCCAGCAGTCGCGGGAACGAAAATTCACCCCTCCACTTT.

This clonotype was picked up many times. The chain recombines TRBV7-9 with TRBJ1-1, with 10 bases aligning to TRBD1. After removal of 8 bases from V and 11 bases from J, the junction contained 11 bases not matched to a gene. The germline V gene encodes CDR1 SEHNR and CDR2 FQNEAQ (reference sequence). The CDR3 has 13 residues. The CDR3, as DNA: TGTGCCAGCGGGCCGACAGGGGGCGTCGGGGCTTTCTTT. Translation gives CASGPTGGVGAFF. Looking up the rest from reference TRBV7-9 and TRBJ1-1 gives the full variable domain: DTGVSQNPRHKITKRGQNVTFRCDPISEHNRLYWYRQTLGQGPEFLTYFQNEAQLEKSRLLSDRFSAERPKGSFSTLEIQRTEQGDSAMYLCASGPTGGVGAFFGQGTRLTVV.

The table lists this clonotype with many counts. The gene calls are TRBV7-9 and TRBJ1-1; no firm D call. Per germline, CDR1 SEHNR and CDR2 FQNEAQ (reference sequence). The CDR3 consists of 13 residues. V was pared by 5 bases and J by 7 bases, with 14 bases between. CDR3 sequence reads: CASSLRTPIEAFF. The CDR3 DNA is TGTGCCAGCAGCCTTCGGACCCCCATTGAAGCTTTCTTT.

This clonotype was seen ten or more times. This sequence joins TRBV6-6 and TRBJ2-7; 7 bases match TRBD1. V lost 6 bases, J lost 3 bases, and 14 bases stayed unmatched. The CDR3 totals 16 residues. The germline CDR1 and CDR2 sequences are MNHNY and SVGAGI (reference sequence). CDR3 residues: CASSYRSRGLDYEQYF. DNA for the CDR3: TGTGCCAGCAGCTACAGGAGCAGGGGGTTGGACTACGAGCAGTACTTC.

This clonotype has only a few counts. This chain connects TRBV7-6 to TRBJ1-1; 7 bases are shared with TRBD1. The germline V gene has CDR1 SGHVS and CDR2 FNYEAQ. The CDR3 is 14 amino acids. V trimming: 6 bases; J trimming: 2 bases; junction bases outside the gene matches: 6. CDR3 sequence reads: CASSFQGGNTEAFF. The CDR3 region has the DNA TGTGCCAGCAGTTTTCAGGGGGGTAACACTGAAGCTTTCTTT.

The sample holds a few counts of this clonotype. The genes are TRBV2 and TRBJ1-6; perhaps TRBD1 as D (5 bases). Trimming shortened V by 0 bases and J by 6 bases, and 9 bases separated the two germline ends. This CDR3 comprises 15 residues. The germline CDR1 and CDR2 sequences are SNHLY and FYNNEI. The CDR3 region is CASSEARQGNSPLHF. The CDR3, as DNA: TGTGCCAGCAGTGAAGCGCGGCAGGGTAATTCACCCCTCCACTTT. The complete variable domain, with remaining parts taken from reference TRBV2 and TRBJ1-6, reads EPEVTQTPSHQVTQMGQEVILRCVPISNHLYFYWYRQILGQKVEFLVSFYNNEISEKSEIFDDQFSVERPDGSNFTLKIRSTKLEDSAMYFCASSEARQGNSPLHFGNGTRLTVT.